The sequence of this TCR beta chain was determined in a study of PD-L1 blockade in urothelial cancer (TCRdb year 2017). Concerning the study at large: All patients started therapy around 2014 and received atezolizumab 1,200 mg intravenously every 3 weeks. Blood samples were analyzed 3 weeks after the start of treatment (second dose) and 6 weeks after the start of treatment. Durable clinical benefit meant progression-free survival longer than 6 months, and TCR features were also tested against progression-free and overall survival. Some 29 patients had pretreatment blood TCR-seq, about 24 had at least one posttreatment blood collection, and about 24 had tumor TCR-seq. Whole exome sequencing and RNA sequencing of pretreatment tumors were performed alongside TCR sequencing in the same patients. A median of about 140,000 T cells and 80,000 to 100,000 unique TCRs was obtained from blood samples, and a median clonality of around 0.072 was observed. Patients had an ECOG performance status of 0 or 1 and had received between 0 and 3 prior chemotherapy regimens. Durable clinical benefit was achieved by nine patients but not by the remaining 20. Pretreatment tumor samples, along with matched peripheral blood serially collected before and after atezolizumab treatment, were subjected to TCR sequencing. About 90% of the roughly 29 patients were identified as males with urothelial cancer of bladder origin, and a prior smoking history was reported by 18 of 29 patients. Somatic, immune and clinical correlates of response to PD-L1 blockade with atezolizumab in urothelial cancer were the focus of an exploratory multi-omic analysis. Study-level results and caveats: Because the sample size was small (n ≈ 28) and many of the analyses were exploratory, the results are meant to be hypothesis-generating. Among patients with durable benefit, tumor-associated TCR clones showed greater expansion in peripheral blood 3 weeks after treatment started (n = 22, p = 0.022). A pretreatment peripheral blood TCR clonality below the median was linked to improved progression-free and overall survival.

In light of the paper, this sample's time point label describes: peripheral blood 6 weeks after treatment start. The cohort included 29 patients with locally advanced or metastatic urothelial carcinoma who were treated at Memorial Sloan Kettering on a trial protocol. Peripheral blood mononuclear cells were collected pretreatment and during treatment, at between 1 and 8 total time points per patient. The Qiagen DNeasy Blood extraction kit was used to purify genomic DNA from total PBMCs and from tumor samples. PBMCs were collected pretreatment and during treatment, and were isolated and stored as previously described. To estimate absolute template abundance from read counts, synthetic TCR analog templates were spiked into each PCR. The immunoSEQ assay was used to amplify TCRbeta CDR3 regions from genomic DNA with bias-controlled V and J gene primers. Sequencing of rearranged TCRbeta segments was performed at approximately 20X coverage. Per the original workflow: Sequencing errors were corrected by clustering and CDR3s were annotated against IMGT to assign V, D and J genes. Out-of-frame and stop-codon sequences were excluded, and only productive TCRbeta rearrangements were used in downstream analyses. Clonality was computed as one minus Shannon entropy normalized by the log of the number of unique productive sequences. Clones differing between time points or between blood and tumor were identified by Fisher's exact test with Benjamini-Hochberg correction at adjusted p below 0.01. Here the immuneACCESS table is served through TCRdb, limited to in-frame sequences with V and J called. Missing clones are a known gap in these copies; in checked studies unresolved V genes cover under half, and the rest lacks a known reason. From that table come the V and J calls and clone size; the DNA was used to work out D and trimming. This sample is represented by some 110,000 clones; approximately 90% of them were singletons. About 1.5% of the sample is in the top ten clones.

With regard to this clone: Its cognate antigen has yet to be identified. No clone much larger than this one lies a single base away; base qualities are absent.

Via the germline V gene (reference sequence), CDR1 is SGHNT and CDR2 YYREEE. V is clipped by 5 bases and J by 6 bases, and the sequence between their germline boundaries is 14 bases long. The CDR3 starts with the cysteine, ends with the phenylalanine, and has 14 residues. Kept here is only the CDR3 DNA, which spans 42 bases and is read in frame from base 1. The sequence came from a man in his fifties or sixties with urothelial cancer. The chain is made from TRBV5-4 and TRBJ2-2; the D region possibly corresponds to TRBD2 (6 bases align). This material consisted of PBMCs, taken around atezolizumab (anti-PD-L1) treatment. The CDR3 is CASRPAGGPGELFF. The DNA sequence reads TGTGCCAGCAGACCGGCCGGGGGTCCCGGGGAGCTGTTTTTT. The CDR3 plus the reference TRBV5-4 and TRBJ2-2 genes for the other parts give the full variable domain: ETGVTQSPTHLIKTRGQQVTLRCSSQSGHNTVSWYQQALGQGPQFIFQYYREEENGRGNFPPRFSGLQFPNYSSELNVNALELDDSALYLCASRPAGGPGELFFGEGSRLTVL.